The 10 T cell receptor beta chains below all came from one sample that was sequenced in a study of blood T cells in healthy people across ages. Using a J-beta primer mix together with a sample-barcoded 5' primer, a second PCR was run for about 6 to 12 cycles. Each CDR3 protein gets one entry after TCRdb re-called the 5' RACE reads with MiXCR. The sample includes about 970,000 distinct CDR3 sequences, 45% to 60% seen only once; the top ten take 20% to 25%. The sequencing input was blood. The receptor source for this set is a woman aged 60-70 years in good health.

The genes are TRBV10-3 and TRBJ2-5, with unresolved D. The CDR3 covers 13 residues. Germline V gives CDR1 ENHRY, CDR2 SYGVKD. V was trimmed by 6 bases and J by 2 bases, leaving 10 bases between them. The chain's CDR3 is CAISQRAQETQYF. CDR3 DNA: TGTGCCATCAGCCAACGGGCTCAAGAGACCCAGTACTTC.

The rearrangement joins TRBV12-3 or TRBV12-4 to TRBJ2-7; no definite D call. The CDR3 contains 13 residues. The V and J ends lost 5 bases and 3 bases respectively, with 11 bases between them. CDR3 in amino acids: CASSDQQYYEQYF. CDR3 DNA sequence: TGTGCCAGCAGTGATCAACAATACTACGAGCAGTACTTC.

V usage is TRBV10-3 and J usage is TRBJ1-5; D perhaps matches TRBD1 (6 bases). Germline V CDR1 and CDR2: ENHRY, SYGVKD. Trimming shortened V by 2 bases and J by 6 bases, and 11 bases separated the two germline ends. There are 14 residues in the CDR3. In DNA form, the CDR3 reads TGTGCCATCAGTGAGACGACAGGTAGTCAGCCCCAGCATTTT. As protein: CAISETTGSQPQHF.

This clonotype was observed a handful of times. The chain couples TRBV7-2 to TRBJ2-1; D gene unclear. Trimming took 5 bases from V and 2 from J, leaving 13 bases between them. CDR3 length: 15 amino acids. Germline loops: CDR1 SGHTA, CDR2 FQGNSA. CDR3 amino acids: CASSPAPATYNEQFF. CDR3 bases: TGTGCCAGCAGCCCCGCTCCGGCCACCTACAATGAGCAGTTCTTC. Combining the CDR3 with reference TRBV7-2 and TRBJ2-1 gives the whole variable domain GAGVSQSPSNKVTEKGKDVELRCDPISGHTALYWYRQSLGQGLEFLIYFQGNSAPDKSGLPSDRFSAERTGGSVSTLTIQRTQQEDSAVYLCASSPAPATYNEQFFGPGTRLTVL.

Only a few counts were recorded for this clonotype. The chain carries TRBV5-1 and TRBJ2-3, with D perhaps TRBD2 (5 bases). This CDR3 comprises 14 residues. In germline, CDR1 is SGHRS, CDR2 YFSETQ. V lost 4 bases to trimming and J lost 6 bases, with 15 bases between them. The CDR3: CASSPTAGFDTQYF. CDR3 in DNA: TGCGCCAGCAGCCCCACGGCGGGCTTCGATACGCAGTATTTT.

This clonotype was seen a few times. This chain uses TRBV24-1 with TRBJ2-3, with TRBD2 matching over 9 bases. CDR1 and CDR2 (germline): KGHDR, SFDVKD. The CDR3 consists of 16 residues. J gave up 0 bases and V 9 bases, and 9 bases lay outside the gene matches. The CDR3 loop is CATSQGSGRSTDTQYF. In nucleotides, the CDR3 is TGTGCCACCTCCCAGGGGAGCGGGAGGAGCACAGATACGCAGTATTTT.

This clonotype was detected many times. The V gene is TRBV6-2 or TRBV6-3, the J gene TRBJ2-1, with D perhaps TRBD1 or TRBD2 (5 bases each). This CDR3 contains 14 residues. CDR1 MNHEY and CDR2 SVGEGT come from the germline V gene. The V end lost 0 bases, the J end lost 8 bases, and 11 bases lay between the germline ends. As DNA, the CDR3 is TGTGCCAGCAGTTACTCAGTGGTGGGGGATGAGCAGTTCTTC. Translated, it gives CASSYSVVGDEQFF.

This chain uses TRBV7-2 with TRBJ2-7; 8 nucleotides agree with TRBD1. The V gene end was trimmed by 5 bases and the J gene end by 6 bases; junction bases not matched to a gene: 6. Germline assignment: CDR1 SGHTA and CDR2 FQGNSA. This CDR3 region has 13 residues. CDR3 nucleotides: TGTGCCAGCAGCCCCCGGACAGGGTTCGAGCAGTACTTC. Protein product: CASSPRTGFEQYF.

The chain employs TRBV2 and TRBJ2-7, with 7 bases matching TRBD1. This CDR3 has 15 residues. The germline gives CDR1 SNHLY, CDR2 FYNNEI. Trimming at V came to 6 bases and at J to 0 bases, leaving 8 bases not matched to a gene. For the CDR3, the DNA is TGTGCCAGCAGACCCAGACAGGGAAGCTCCTACGAGCAGTACTTC. This gives the protein CASRPRQGSSYEQYF.

The table lists this clonotype with a few counts. Written as DNA, the CDR3 is TGCAGCGTAGAGGACGGACCTAGGACCCAGTACTTC. Its protein is CSVEDGPRTQYF. V is TRBV29-1 and J is TRBJ2-5; D uncertain. The V gene's germline CDR1 is SQVTM and CDR2 ANQGSEA. The V and J ends lost 6 bases and 7 bases respectively, with 15 bases between them. This CDR3 contains 12 residues.